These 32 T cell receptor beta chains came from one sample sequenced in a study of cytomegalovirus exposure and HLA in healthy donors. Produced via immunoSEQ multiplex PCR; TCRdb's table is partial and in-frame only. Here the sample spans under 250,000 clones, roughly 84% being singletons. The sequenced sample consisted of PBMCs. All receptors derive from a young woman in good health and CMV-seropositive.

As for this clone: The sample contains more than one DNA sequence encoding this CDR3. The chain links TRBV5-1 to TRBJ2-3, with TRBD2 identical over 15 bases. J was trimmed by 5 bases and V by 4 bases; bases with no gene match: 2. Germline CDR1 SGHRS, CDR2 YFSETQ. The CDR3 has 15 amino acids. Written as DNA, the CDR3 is TGCGCCAGCAGCCTGGGACTAGCGGGAGGAGATACGCAGTATTTT. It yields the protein CASSLGLAGGDTQYF.

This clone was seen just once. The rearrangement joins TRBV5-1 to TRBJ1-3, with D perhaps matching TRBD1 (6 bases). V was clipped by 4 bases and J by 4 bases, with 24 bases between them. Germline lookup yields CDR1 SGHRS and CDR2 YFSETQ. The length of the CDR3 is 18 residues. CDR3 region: CASSQTTAGGPWGNTIYF. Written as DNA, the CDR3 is TGCGCCAGCAGCCAAACAACAGCGGGGGGCCCGTGGGGAAACACCATATATTTT.

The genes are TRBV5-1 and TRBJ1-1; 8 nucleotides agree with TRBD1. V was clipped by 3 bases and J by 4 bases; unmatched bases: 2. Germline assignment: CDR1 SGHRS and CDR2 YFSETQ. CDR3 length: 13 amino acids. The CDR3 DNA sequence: TGCGCCAGCAGCTCTACAGGGGGCACTGAAGCTTTCTTT. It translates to CASSSTGGTEAFF.

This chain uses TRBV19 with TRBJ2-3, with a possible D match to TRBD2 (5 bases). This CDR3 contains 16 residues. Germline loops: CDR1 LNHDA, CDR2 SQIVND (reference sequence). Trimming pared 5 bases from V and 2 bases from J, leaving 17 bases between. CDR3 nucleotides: TGTGCCAGTAGTCCGAGGACTGGATCACTCACAGATACGCAGTATTTT. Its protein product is CASSPRTGSLTDTQYF. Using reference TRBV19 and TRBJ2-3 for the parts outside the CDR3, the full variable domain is DGGITQSPKYLFRKEGQNVTLSCEQNLNHDAMYWYRQDPGQGLRLIYYSQIVNDFQKGDIAEGYSVSREKKESFPLTVTSAQKNPTAFYLCASSPRTGSLTDTQYFGPGTRLTVL.

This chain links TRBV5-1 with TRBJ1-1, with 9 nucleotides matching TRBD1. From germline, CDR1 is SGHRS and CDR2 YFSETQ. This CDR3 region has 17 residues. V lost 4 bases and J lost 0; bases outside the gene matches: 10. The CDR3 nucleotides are TGCGCCAGCAGCGGACCGGGACAGGGTTTCATGAACACTGAAGCTTTCTTT. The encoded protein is CASSGPGQGFMNTEAFF.

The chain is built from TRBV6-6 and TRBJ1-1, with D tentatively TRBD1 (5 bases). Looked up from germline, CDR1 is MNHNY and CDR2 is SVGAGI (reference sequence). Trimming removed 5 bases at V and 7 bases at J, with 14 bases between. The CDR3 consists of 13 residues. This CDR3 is CASSTQKGLEAFF. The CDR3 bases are TGTGCCAGCAGTACCCAGAAGGGACTTGAAGCTTTCTTT.

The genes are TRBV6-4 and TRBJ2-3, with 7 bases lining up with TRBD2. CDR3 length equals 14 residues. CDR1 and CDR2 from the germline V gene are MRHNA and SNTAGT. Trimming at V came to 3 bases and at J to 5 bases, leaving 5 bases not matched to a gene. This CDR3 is CASSEREEIDTQYF. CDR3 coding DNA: TGTGCCAGCAGTGAACGGGAGGAGATAGATACGCAGTATTTT.

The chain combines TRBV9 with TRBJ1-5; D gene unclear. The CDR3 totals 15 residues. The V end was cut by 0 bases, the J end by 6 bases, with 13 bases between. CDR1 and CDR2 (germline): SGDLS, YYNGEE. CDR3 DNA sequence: TGTGCCAGCAGCGTAGGGCCCGAGGGATTTCAGCCCCAGCATTTT. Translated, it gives CASSVGPEGFQPQHF.

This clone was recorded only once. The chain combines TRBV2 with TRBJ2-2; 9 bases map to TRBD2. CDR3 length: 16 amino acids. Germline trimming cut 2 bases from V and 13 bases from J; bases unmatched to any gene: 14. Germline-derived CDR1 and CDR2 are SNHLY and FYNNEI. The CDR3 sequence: CASSELAGGPPWGLFF. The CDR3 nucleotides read TGTGCCAGCAGTGAACTGGCGGGAGGGCCGCCGTGGGGGCTGTTTTTT.

The CDR3: CASSPDRGYYGYTF. The CDR3 nucleotides read TGTGCCAGCAGCCCCGACCGGGGTTACTATGGCTACACCTTC. The chain combines TRBV7-6 with TRBJ1-2; D remains ambiguous. This CDR3 region has 14 residues. Germline V lookup: CDR1 SGHVS, CDR2 FNYEAQ. Trimming stripped 5 bases from V and 3 bases from J, with 13 bases between.

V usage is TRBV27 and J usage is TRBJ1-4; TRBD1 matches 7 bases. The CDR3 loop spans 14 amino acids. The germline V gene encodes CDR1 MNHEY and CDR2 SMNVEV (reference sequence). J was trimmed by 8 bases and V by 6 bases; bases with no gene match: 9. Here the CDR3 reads CASRRQGWYEKLFF. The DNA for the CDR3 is TGTGCCAGCAGGCGACAGGGTTGGTACGAAAAACTGTTTTTT.

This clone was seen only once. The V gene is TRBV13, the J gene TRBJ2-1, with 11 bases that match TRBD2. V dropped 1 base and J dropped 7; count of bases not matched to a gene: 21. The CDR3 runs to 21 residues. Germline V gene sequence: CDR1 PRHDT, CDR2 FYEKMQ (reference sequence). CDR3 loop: CASSLEWWGTLAGGPRNEQFF. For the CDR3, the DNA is TGTGCCAGCAGCTTAGAGTGGTGGGGTACCTTAGCGGGAGGGCCAAGGAATGAGCAGTTCTTC.

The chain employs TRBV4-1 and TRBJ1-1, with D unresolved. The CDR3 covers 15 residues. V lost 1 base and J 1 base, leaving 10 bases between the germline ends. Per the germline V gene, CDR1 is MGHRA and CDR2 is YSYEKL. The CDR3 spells CASSQATAANTEAFF. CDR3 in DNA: TGCGCCAGCAGCCAAGCGACGGCGGCGAACACTGAAGCTTTCTTT.

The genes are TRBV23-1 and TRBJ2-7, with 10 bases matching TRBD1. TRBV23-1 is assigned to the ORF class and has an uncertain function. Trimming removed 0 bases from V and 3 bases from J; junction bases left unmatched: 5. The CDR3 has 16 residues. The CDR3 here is CASSQSLGTGDYEQYF. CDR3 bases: TGCGCCAGCAGTCAATCCCTCGGGACAGGGGACTACGAGCAGTACTTC.

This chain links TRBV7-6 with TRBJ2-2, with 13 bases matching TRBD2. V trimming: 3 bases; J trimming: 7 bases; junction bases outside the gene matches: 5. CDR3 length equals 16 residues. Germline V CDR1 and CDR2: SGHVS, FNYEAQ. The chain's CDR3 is CASSFLLAGGVGELFF. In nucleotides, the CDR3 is TGTGCCAGCAGCTTCTTACTAGCGGGAGGGGTCGGGGAGCTGTTTTTT. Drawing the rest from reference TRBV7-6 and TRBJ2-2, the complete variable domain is GAGVSQSPRYKVTKRGQDVALRCDPISGHVSLYWYRQALGQGPEFLTYFNYEAQQDKSGLPNDRFSAERPEGSISTLTIQRTEQRDSAMYRCASSFLLAGGVGELFFGEGSRLTVL.

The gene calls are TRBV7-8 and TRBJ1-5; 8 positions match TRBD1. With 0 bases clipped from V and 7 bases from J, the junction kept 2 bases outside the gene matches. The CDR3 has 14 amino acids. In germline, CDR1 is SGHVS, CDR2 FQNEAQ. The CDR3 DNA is TGTGCCAGCAGCTTAGCACAGGGGGACCAGCCCCAGCATTTT. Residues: CASSLAQGDQPQHF.

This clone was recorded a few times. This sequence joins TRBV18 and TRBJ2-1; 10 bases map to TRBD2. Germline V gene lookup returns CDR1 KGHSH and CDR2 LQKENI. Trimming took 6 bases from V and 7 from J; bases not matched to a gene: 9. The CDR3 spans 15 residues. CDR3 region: CASSLAAGGENEQFF. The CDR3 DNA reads TGTGCCAGCTCCCTAGCAGCGGGAGGGGAAAATGAGCAGTTCTTC.

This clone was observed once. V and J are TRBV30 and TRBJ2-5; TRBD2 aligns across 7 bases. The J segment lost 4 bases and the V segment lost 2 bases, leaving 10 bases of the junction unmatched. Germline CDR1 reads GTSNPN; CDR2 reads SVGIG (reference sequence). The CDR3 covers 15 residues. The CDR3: CAWSNWREKGETQYF. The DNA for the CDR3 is TGTGCCTGGAGTAACTGGCGGGAGAAGGGAGAGACCCAGTACTTC.

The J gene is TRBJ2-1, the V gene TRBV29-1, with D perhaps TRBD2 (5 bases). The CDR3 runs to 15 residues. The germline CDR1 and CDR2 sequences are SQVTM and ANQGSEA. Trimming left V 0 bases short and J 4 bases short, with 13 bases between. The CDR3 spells CSVEDKTGWYNEQFF. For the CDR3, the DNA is TGCAGCGTTGAAGATAAAACGGGATGGTACAATGAGCAGTTCTTC.

The CDR3 protein is CASSSTGGSGNTIYF. The CDR3 coding sequence is TGCGCCAGCAGCTCAACAGGGGGCTCTGGAAACACCATATATTTT. The chain is built from TRBV5-1 and TRBJ1-3; 8 bases are shared with TRBD1. V shed 3 bases and J 0 bases; nucleotides not matched to a gene: 2. Germline assignment: CDR1 SGHRS and CDR2 YFSETQ. CDR3 length: 15 amino acids.

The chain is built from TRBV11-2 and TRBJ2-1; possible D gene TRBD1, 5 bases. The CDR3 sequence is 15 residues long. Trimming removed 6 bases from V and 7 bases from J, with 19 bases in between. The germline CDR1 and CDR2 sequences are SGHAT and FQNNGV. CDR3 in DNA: TGTGCCAGCAGTCTTACCTGGGGCAGGGCAAATGAGCAGTTCTTC. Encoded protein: CASSLTWGRANEQFF.

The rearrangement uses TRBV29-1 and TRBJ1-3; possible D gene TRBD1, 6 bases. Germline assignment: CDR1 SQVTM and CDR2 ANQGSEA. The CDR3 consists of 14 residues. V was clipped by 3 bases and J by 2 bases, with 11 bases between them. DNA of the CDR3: TGCAGCGTTGACCCAACAGGGACTGGAAACACCATATATTTT. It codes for CSVDPTGTGNTIYF.

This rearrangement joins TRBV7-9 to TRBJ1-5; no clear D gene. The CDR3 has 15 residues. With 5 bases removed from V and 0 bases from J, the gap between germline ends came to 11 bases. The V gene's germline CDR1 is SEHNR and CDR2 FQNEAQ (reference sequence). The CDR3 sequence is CASSQDTNSNQPQHF. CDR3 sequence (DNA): TGTGCCAGCAGCCAAGACACCAATAGCAATCAGCCCCAGCATTTT.

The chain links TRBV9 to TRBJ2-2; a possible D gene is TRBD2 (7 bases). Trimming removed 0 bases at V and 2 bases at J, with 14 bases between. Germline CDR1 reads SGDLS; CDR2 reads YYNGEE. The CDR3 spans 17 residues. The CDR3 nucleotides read TGTGCCAGCAGCGTAGTACGGGGGGCTCGTAACACCGGGGAGCTGTTTTTT. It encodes CASSVVRGARNTGELFF.

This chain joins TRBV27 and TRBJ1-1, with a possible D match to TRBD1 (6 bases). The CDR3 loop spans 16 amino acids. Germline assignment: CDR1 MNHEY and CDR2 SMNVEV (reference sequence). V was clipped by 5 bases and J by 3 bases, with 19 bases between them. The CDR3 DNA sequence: TGTGCCAGCAGTCCATGGGCGGGGGGCGCGGACACTGAAGCTTTCTTT. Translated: CASSPWAGGADTEAFF.

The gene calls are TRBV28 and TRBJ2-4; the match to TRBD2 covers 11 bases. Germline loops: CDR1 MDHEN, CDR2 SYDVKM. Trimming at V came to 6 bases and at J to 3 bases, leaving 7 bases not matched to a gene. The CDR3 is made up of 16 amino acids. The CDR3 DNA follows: TGTGCCAGCAGCCCCCCCGGGACTAGCGGCAAAAACATTCAGTACTTC. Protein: CASSPPGTSGKNIQYF.

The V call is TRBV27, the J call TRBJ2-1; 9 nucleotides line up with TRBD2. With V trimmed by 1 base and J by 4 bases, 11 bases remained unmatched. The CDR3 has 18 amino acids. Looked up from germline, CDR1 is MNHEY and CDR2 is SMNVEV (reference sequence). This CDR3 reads CASSLYSHSGSAYNEQFF. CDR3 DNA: TGTGCCAGCAGTTTATATTCCCATAGCGGGAGTGCGTACAATGAGCAGTTCTTC.

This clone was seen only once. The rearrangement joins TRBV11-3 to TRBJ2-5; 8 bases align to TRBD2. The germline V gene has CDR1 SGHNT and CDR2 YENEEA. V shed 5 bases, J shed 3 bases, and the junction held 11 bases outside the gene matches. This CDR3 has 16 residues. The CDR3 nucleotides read TGTGCCAGCAGCATAACTAGCGGCCCCGGGGAAGAGACCCAGTACTTC. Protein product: CASSITSGPGEETQYF.

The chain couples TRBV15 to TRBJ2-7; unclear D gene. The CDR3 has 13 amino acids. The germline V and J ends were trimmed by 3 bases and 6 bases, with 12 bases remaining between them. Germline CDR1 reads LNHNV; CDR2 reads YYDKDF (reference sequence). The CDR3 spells CATSSRLASEQYF. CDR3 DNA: TGTGCCACCAGCAGCCGACTCGCGAGCGAGCAGTACTTC. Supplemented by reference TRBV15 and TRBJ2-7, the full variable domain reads DAMVIQNPRYQVTQFGKPVTLSCSQTLNHNVMYWYQQKSSQAPKLLFHYYDKDFNNEADTPDNFQSRRPNTSFCFLDIRSPGLGDTAMYLCATSSRLASEQYFGPGTRLTVT.

The chain's CDR3 is CASSLRPSTYEQYF. Here the CDR3 DNA reads TGTGCCAGCAGCTTAAGGCCTAGTACCTACGAGCAGTACTTC. The rearrangement uses TRBV7-8 and TRBJ2-7; no definite D call. V lost 2 bases, J lost 2 bases, and 10 bases lay in between. The CDR3 runs to 14 residues. CDR1 and CDR2 from the germline V gene are SGHVS and FQNEAQ.

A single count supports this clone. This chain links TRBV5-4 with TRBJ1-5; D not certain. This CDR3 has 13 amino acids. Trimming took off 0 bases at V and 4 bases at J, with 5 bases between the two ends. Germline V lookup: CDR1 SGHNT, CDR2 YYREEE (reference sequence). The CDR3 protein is CASSLDENQPQHF. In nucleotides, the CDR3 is TGTGCCAGCAGCTTGGATGAGAATCAGCCCCAGCATTTT.

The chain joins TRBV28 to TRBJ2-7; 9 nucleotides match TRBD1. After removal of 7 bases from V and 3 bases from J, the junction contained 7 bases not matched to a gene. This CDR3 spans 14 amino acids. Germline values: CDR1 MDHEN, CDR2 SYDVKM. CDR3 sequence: CASNGPGQGYEQYF. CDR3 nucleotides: TGTGCCAGCAACGGCCCGGGACAGGGCTACGAGCAGTACTTC.